These 31 T cell receptor beta chains were sequenced from one sample in a study of blood T cell repertoires in COVID-19. Method: immunoSEQ multiplex PCR; TCRdb's copy keeps in-frame clones and lacks some. The sample has about 220,000 clones, about 80% seen once; the top ten hold more than 2.5%. The sample taken for sequencing was peripheral blood. These receptor sequences come from a woman aged 25 to 39 who had recovered from COVID-19.

This clone has a handful of counts. The gene calls are TRBV7-9 and TRBJ1-2; 10 bases agree with TRBD1. Trimming removed 5 bases from V and 6 bases from J; junction bases left unmatched: 12. In germline, CDR1 is SEHNR, CDR2 FQNEAQ (reference sequence). This CDR3 spans 16 amino acids. CDR3: CASSGYRSDRGDGYTF. Here the CDR3 DNA reads TGTGCCAGCAGCGGATATAGATCGGACAGGGGGGATGGCTACACCTTC.

This rearrangement joins TRBV27 to TRBJ1-6; 7 nucleotides agree with TRBD1. V lost 6 bases to trimming and J lost 7 bases; unmatched junction nucleotides: 6. The CDR3 is 14 amino acids. Germline V gives CDR1 MNHEY, CDR2 SMNVEV (reference sequence). The CDR3 nucleotides read TGTGCCAGCAGCCAGACAGGGAGAAATTCACCCCTCCACTTT. Its protein product is CASSQTGRNSPLHF.

This clone was recorded a few times. The chain recombines TRBV7-2 with TRBJ2-1, with D possibly matching TRBD2 (5 bases). The germline V gene encodes CDR1 SGHTA and CDR2 FQGNSA. V lost 5 bases and J 0 bases, leaving 14 bases between the germline ends. The CDR3 has 16 residues. CDR3 amino acids: CASSPEAFSSYNEQFF. The CDR3 DNA is TGTGCCAGCAGCCCGGAGGCTTTTAGCTCCTACAATGAGCAGTTCTTC.

The CDR3 DNA reads TGTGCCAGCAGCCCTGGGCGGGGGGGGCGCAATCAGCCCCAGCATTTT. Its translation: CASSPGRGGRNQPQHF. The chain employs TRBV7-6 and TRBJ1-5, with D possibly matching TRBD1 (6 bases). Germline assignment: CDR1 SGHVS and CDR2 FNYEAQ. The CDR3 contains 16 residues. The ends were cut back, 5 bases at V and 2 bases at J, with 16 bases in the middle.

This chain connects TRBV6-5 to TRBJ1-1; TRBD1 matches 7 bases. Trimming at V came to 5 bases and at J to 1 base, leaving 7 bases not matched to a gene. There are 15 residues in the CDR3. The germline gives CDR1 MNHEY, CDR2 SVGAGI. The CDR3 loop reads CASSKEGARNTEAFF. The CDR3 DNA is TGTGCCAGCAGTAAGGAGGGGGCCAGGAACACTGAAGCTTTCTTT.

The chain combines TRBV19 with TRBJ1-5; D is unresolved. Germline values: CDR1 LNHDA, CDR2 SQIVND (reference sequence). The CDR3 covers 16 residues. Trimming cost V 0 bases and J 6 bases, with 15 bases left between them. This chain's CDR3 is CASSIEGGRATQPQHF. CDR3 DNA sequence: TGTGCCAGTAGTATAGAGGGAGGGAGGGCAACTCAGCCCCAGCATTTT.

The chain carries TRBV10-3 and TRBJ2-2, with a tentative D call TRBD1 (5 bases). Deletions cut 0 bases from V and 3 bases from J, with 8 bases between. This CDR3 region has 15 residues. Germline values: CDR1 ENHRY, CDR2 SYGVKD. The CDR3 spells CAISESLGDTGELFF. CDR3 DNA: TGTGCCATCAGTGAGTCGTTAGGGGACACCGGGGAGCTGTTTTTT.

The rearrangement links TRBV15 to TRBJ1-2; the D gene is possibly TRBD1 (6 bases). The length of the CDR3 is 15 residues. V shed 0 bases and J shed 4 bases, with 12 bases lying between them. Germline assignment: CDR1 LNHNV and CDR2 YYDKDF (reference sequence). CDR3 DNA: TGTGCCACCAGCAGAGATCAAGACAGGCCCTATGGCTACACCTTC. It translates to CATSRDQDRPYGYTF.

The chain joins TRBV27 to TRBJ2-1; possible D gene TRBD2, 6 bases. The CDR3 consists of 15 residues. CDR1 and CDR2 (germline): MNHEY, SMNVEV (reference sequence). V lost 6 bases and J 2 bases, leaving 14 bases between the germline ends. The CDR3: CASRFISGAYNEQFF. In nucleotides, the CDR3 is TGTGCCAGCAGATTTATCTCGGGGGCCTACAATGAGCAGTTCTTC.

The rearrangement joins TRBV5-1 to TRBJ2-1; TRBD2 aligns across 11 bases. Germline CDR1 SGHRS, CDR2 YFSETQ. This CDR3 contains 16 residues. V gave up 0 bases and J gave up 7 bases; unmatched junction bases: 6. The CDR3 loop is CASSLASSGRGNEQFF. CDR3 nucleotides: TGCGCCAGCAGCTTGGCCAGTAGCGGGAGGGGTAATGAGCAGTTCTTC.

The chain uses TRBV2 and TRBJ2-3, with 7 bases aligning to TRBD1. From germline, CDR1 is SNHLY and CDR2 FYNNEI. Trimming took 8 bases from V and 2 from J; bases not matched to a gene: 10. There are 15 residues in the CDR3. This chain's CDR3 is CASLGTAINTDTQYF. The DNA of the CDR3 is TGTGCCAGCTTAGGGACAGCTATCAACACAGATACGCAGTATTTT. Filled out from reference TRBV2 and TRBJ2-3, the complete variable domain reads EPEVTQTPSHQVTQMGQEVILRCVPISNHLYFYWYRQILGQKVEFLVSFYNNEISEKSEIFDDQFSVERPDGSNFTLKIRSTKLEDSAMYFCASLGTAINTDTQYFGPGTRLTVL.

The chain recombines TRBV18 with TRBJ1-1; 9 nucleotides align to TRBD1. Per the germline V gene, CDR1 is KGHSH and CDR2 is LQKENI. This CDR3 spans 13 amino acids. Trimming cost V 6 bases and J 5 bases; bases outside gene matches: 4. The CDR3 is CASSIQGATEAFF. The CDR3 DNA sequence: TGTGCCAGCTCGATACAGGGGGCGACTGAAGCTTTCTTT.

The rearrangement links TRBV3-1 (or the pseudogene TRBV3-2) to TRBJ2-2; D possibly corresponds to TRBD2 (5 bases). With 4 bases removed from V and 8 bases from J, the gap between germline ends came to 11 bases. The CDR3 contains 13 residues. The germline V gene has CDR1 LGHDT and CDR2 YNNKEL (reference sequence). The CDR3 nucleotides read TGTGCCAGCAGCCCCCCGGGGATGGGGGAGCTGTTTTTT. This sequence encodes CASSPPGMGELFF.

This clone was seen a handful of times. The chain is built from TRBV21-1 and TRBJ1-3. TRBV21-1 is a pseudogene segment. The CDR3 extends over 19 amino acids. CDR3 in amino acids: CASSPDTTGVVVSGNTIYF. CDR3 coding DNA: TGTGCCAGCAGCCCGGACACCACGGGGGTAGTTGTATCTGGAAACACCATATATTTT.

This chain links TRBV9 with TRBJ2-1; 14 bases agree with TRBD2. Germline lookup yields CDR1 SGDLS and CDR2 YYNGEE. V shed 3 bases and J 9 bases; nucleotides not matched to a gene: 20. The CDR3 extends over 20 amino acids. The CDR3 coding sequence is TGTGCCAGCAGCGCCGGACAGGGGGCGACTAGCGGGAGGGGACAAGGTGAGCAGTTCTTC. It codes for CASSAGQGATSGRGQGEQFF.

This rearrangement joins TRBV29-1 to TRBJ2-7; 8 nucleotides align to TRBD2. Per the germline V gene, CDR1 is SQVTM and CDR2 is ANQGSEA. This CDR3 contains 13 residues. J lost 5 bases, V lost 8 bases, and 11 bases had no gene match. The CDR3 reads CSYRPAGENEQYF. The CDR3 DNA sequence: TGCAGCTATAGGCCAGCGGGAGAAAACGAGCAGTACTTC.

This chain uses TRBV6-5 with TRBJ2-3; 12 positions match TRBD2. The CDR3 covers 15 residues. Germline CDR1 reads MNHEY; CDR2 reads SVGAGI. Trimming removed 7 bases from V and 5 bases from J; junction bases left unmatched: 7. The CDR3 here is CASTSTSGRGDTQYF. The CDR3 DNA reads TGTGCCAGCACATCGACTAGCGGGAGAGGAGATACGCAGTATTTT.

The J gene is TRBJ2-3, the V gene TRBV6-5, with 11 bases that match TRBD2. The CDR3 runs to 15 residues. Trimming at V came to 6 bases and at J to 1 base, leaving 3 bases not matched to a gene. Per the germline V gene, CDR1 is MNHEY and CDR2 is SVGAGI. The CDR3 nucleotides read TGTGCCAGCAGACTAGCGGGAGCCGGCACAGATACGCAGTATTTT. Residues: CASRLAGAGTDTQYF.

The rearrangement links TRBV30 to TRBJ2-1, with 8 positions matching TRBD2. CDR3 length equals 14 residues. Per germline, CDR1 GTSNPN and CDR2 SVGIG (reference sequence). Trimming took 6 bases from V and 2 from J; bases not matched to a gene: 6. Here the CDR3 reads CACSSGGPYNEQFF. The CDR3 DNA follows: TGTGCCTGTTCTTCGGGAGGGCCCTACAATGAGCAGTTCTTC.

The CDR3: CASSESSGRTGGQETQYF. CDR3 nucleotides: TGTGCCAGCAGTGAATCTAGCGGTCGGACAGGGGGACAAGAGACCCAGTACTTC. The V gene is TRBV6-1, the J gene TRBJ2-5; 10 nucleotides line up with TRBD1. CDR1 is MNHNS and CDR2 is SASEGT in the germline V gene. After removal of 2 bases from V and 2 bases from J, the junction contained 11 bases not matched to a gene. The CDR3 is made up of 18 amino acids.

The rearrangement links TRBV3-1 (or the pseudogene TRBV3-2) to TRBJ1-5; a weak D match, TRBD1 (5 bases). The CDR3 is 13 amino acids. Germline V lookup: CDR1 LGHDT, CDR2 YNNKEL (reference sequence). V shed 5 bases and J shed 4 bases, with 9 bases lying between them. The DNA of the CDR3 is TGTGCCAGCAGCAGACAGACTAATCAGCCCCAGCATTTT. This sequence encodes CASSRQTNQPQHF.

This clone appeared a single time. CDR3 nucleotide sequence: TGTGCCAGCAGCCCAACGACGGCTGGCGGCGGGGAGCTGTTTTTT. Amino acid sequence: CASSPTTAGGGELFF. This chain links TRBV11-2 with TRBJ2-2, with D unresolved. V lost 5 bases to trimming and J lost 7 bases, with 17 bases between them. Germline V gives CDR1 SGHAT, CDR2 FQNNGV. There are 15 residues in the CDR3. The entire variable domain, with the rest obtained from reference TRBV11-2 and TRBJ2-2, is as follows: EAGVAQSPRYKIIEKRQSVAFWCNPISGHATLYWYQQILGQGPKLLIQFQNNGVVDDSQLPKDRFSAERLKGVDSTLKIQPAKLEDSAVYLCASSPTTAGGGELFFGEGSRLTVL.

There are many counts of this clone. The chain couples TRBV21-1 to TRBJ2-2; the table's D gene call, TRBD1, was not cross checked with the DNA. TRBV21-1 is termed a pseudogene. The CDR3 runs to 17 residues. Here the CDR3 DNA reads TGTGCCAGCATTAAAAGCAGCTGGGGGCCCAACACCGGGGAGCTGTTTTTT. Protein: CASIKSSWGPNTGELFF.

CDR3 amino acids: CASSRRLGLAETYEQYF. The DNA for the CDR3 is TGTGCCAGCAGCCGAAGATTGGGACTAGCGGAGACCTACGAGCAGTACTTC. The chain couples TRBV11-2 to TRBJ2-7, with 11 bases fitting TRBD2. V was clipped by 5 bases and J by 2 bases; unmatched bases: 11. Germline lookup yields CDR1 SGHAT and CDR2 FQNNGV. The CDR3 runs to 17 residues.

This chain joins TRBV28 and TRBJ2-1, with TRBD2 identical over 7 bases. After removal of 6 bases from V and 4 bases from J, the junction contained 3 bases not matched to a gene. CDR3 length: 13 residues. Germline CDR1 is MDHEN and CDR2 is SYDVKM. This CDR3 is CASRSSGYNEQFF. CDR3 DNA sequence: TGTGCCAGCAGGTCTAGCGGTTACAATGAGCAGTTCTTC.

The rearrangement links TRBV6-2 or TRBV6-3 to TRBJ2-7, with 10 bases lining up with TRBD2. V trimming: 0 bases; J trimming: 4 bases; junction bases outside the gene matches: 3. CDR3 length equals 15 residues. Germline CDR1 reads MNHEY; CDR2 reads SVGEGT. The CDR3 region has the DNA TGTGCCAGCAGTTACTCAACTAGCGGGATTTACGAGCAGTACTTC. Translated, it gives CASSYSTSGIYEQYF.

The rearrangement links TRBV18 to TRBJ1-1; no clear D gene. Trimming cost V 0 bases and J 4 bases, with 12 bases left between them. Germline V gene lookup returns CDR1 KGHSH and CDR2 LQKENI. The CDR3 is 15 amino acids. The chain's CDR3 is CASSPPVGVGTEAFF. The CDR3 DNA follows: TGTGCCAGCTCACCACCGGTAGGAGTGGGCACTGAAGCTTTCTTT.

This clone was picked up a small number of times. The chain carries TRBV28 and TRBJ1-4, with a weak D call TRBD1 (6 bases). Trimming pared 8 bases from V and 1 base from J, leaving 8 bases between. Germline CDR1 MDHEN, CDR2 SYDVKM. This CDR3 comprises 13 residues. As DNA, the CDR3 is TGTGCCAGCGGGGGACAAACTAATGAAAAACTGTTTTTT. Translated, it gives CASGGQTNEKLFF.

The chain couples TRBV9 to TRBJ1-1; D might be TRBD1 (5 bases). With 0 bases removed from V and 0 bases from J, the gap between germline ends came to 15 bases. Germline CDR1 is SGDLS and CDR2 is YYNGEE. This CDR3 comprises 17 residues. CDR3 coding DNA: TGTGCCAGCAGCGTAGGGGCGGGGGGACGGATGAACACTGAAGCTTTCTTT. This translates into CASSVGAGGRMNTEAFF.

This chain joins TRBV18 and TRBJ1-2, with 9 bases that match TRBD1. Germline V gene data show CDR1 as KGHSH and CDR2 as LQKENI. The CDR3 sequence is 16 residues long. The junction had 9 bases not matched to a gene; V was cut back by 3 bases and J by 4 bases. CDR3: CASSPVQGASSYGYTF. CDR3 in DNA: TGTGCCAGCTCACCTGTACAGGGGGCGTCTTCCTATGGCTACACCTTC. The entire variable domain, with the rest obtained from reference TRBV18 and TRBJ1-2, is as follows: NAGVMQNPRHLVRRRGQEARLRCSPMKGHSHVYWYRQLPEEGLKFMVYLQKENIIDESGMPKERFSAEFPKEGPSILRIQQVVRGDSAAYFCASSPVQGASSYGYTFGSGTRLTVV.

This clone was seen a few times. V gene TRBV29-1 combines with J gene TRBJ2-1, with 10 bases fitting TRBD2. The CDR3 is 14 amino acids. Trimming at V came to 7 bases and at J to 2 bases, leaving 5 bases not matched to a gene. Germline V gives CDR1 SQVTM, CDR2 ANQGSEA. CDR3 residues: CSGKTSGAYNEQFF. CDR3 bases: TGCAGCGGGAAAACTAGCGGGGCCTACAATGAGCAGTTCTTC.